This T cell receptor (beta chain) derives from a study of blood T cells in healthy people across ages (dated by TCRdb to the mid-2010s). Background for the entire study: In model experiments, template switching captured about one uniquely barcoded TCR beta cDNA molecule for every two T cells. Using the same blood draw, the study looked at two additional independent replicas of 1 million unique cDNA reads for two donors, one aged 18 to 30 and the other aged 80 or older. To avoid experimental bias, donors of different ages were spread randomly across the sequencing lanes. Donors were grouped into four age groups: young (average about 15 years), middle-aged (under 40), aged (roughly 67) and long-lived (82). Age-related changes in TCR beta repertoire diversity were measured in the study by deep sequencing normalized with unique cDNA molecular identifiers. Study-level results and caveats: The CMV infection status of donors was not known, potentially confounding age-related changes in expanded clonotypes. The long-lived group showed more naive CD4+ T cells, fewer expanded clones and increased TCR diversity than the aged group, suggesting age selection. Observed TCR beta diversity per million T cells fell roughly linearly with age, and a significant reduction was already apparent by age roughly 41. Bulk unsorted PBMC profiling prevented conclusive comparison of naive and antigen-experienced compartments. There was a strong correlation between observed TCR beta diversity and the percentage of naive T cells measured by flow cytometry. Total diversity estimates from one million sequenced T cells were considered lower bounds and underestimates.

Systemically healthy Caucasian individuals from Russia, roughly 40 in total and aged roughly 6 to 100 years, were included as donors. Approximately 9 milliliters of peripheral blood were collected from each donor into EDTA-treated Vacutainer tubes. PBMCs were isolated by Ficoll-Paque density-gradient centrifugation, with at least 7 million obtained per sample. Total RNA was extracted from PBMCs with Trizol reagent, with at least 5 micrograms obtained per sample. For every donor, flow cytometry on a PBMC aliquot measured the percentage of naive CD45RAhigh/CD27high T cells. CDR1 is given as MNHEY and CDR2 as SVGAGI, both from the germline V gene. V lost 4 bases and J lost 1 base, and the count of bases not matched to a germline gene is 15. CDR3 length: 19 amino acids, cysteine to phenylalanine. Just CDR3 DNA is preserved here, 57 bases in frame from base 1. Library preparation employed 5' RACE. The instrument given in TCRdb is Illumina HiSeq 2500. A second roughly 6 to 11 cycle PCR used a sample-barcoded 5' primer and a J-beta primer mix. Each TCR beta cDNA molecule received a unique molecular identifier from a template-switch 5' adaptor carrying 12 random nucleotides. Each sample yielded at least 2.5 million CDR3-containing paired-end reads. All of the RNA was converted into first-strand cDNA using the Mint cDNA synthesis kit, with a TRBC-specific oligonucleotide serving as the primer. All cDNA was treated with uracil-DNA glycosylase and then went through a first 18-cycle PCR with the universal primers M1SS and BC2_uni_R. Under the source paper's analysis protocol: Each sample was normalized by randomly selecting 1 million high-quality reads, each carrying a distinct molecular identifier. Reads sharing molecular identifiers were discarded rather than binned into consensus sequences. CDR3 identification, clonotype clustering and error correction used MiTCR with a Q25 quality threshold and the strictest error-elimination algorithm. A nonparametric unseen species model with Euler transformation was used to estimate lower-bound total TCR beta diversity. TCRdb reprocessing: public reads trimmed at Q25 with fastp, clones called with MiXCR, in-frame beta chains kept. Rows merge per CDR3 protein into single entries with the most common DNA and genes. The V and J calls here are based on TCRdb, not the publication. The sample profile shows 650,000 to 800,000 distinct CDR3 sequences; roughly 44% of them were found once. The top ten constitute nearly 20% of the sample.

In this sample, this clonotype turned up a few times. The antigen this receptor binds is unknown. The sample holds no much larger clone one base away, and base qualities are not on file. The chain is encoded by TRBV6-5 joined to TRBJ2-3, with TRBD1 matching 9 junction bases. The source is a man between 60 and 75 years old in good health. Sequences were obtained from blood. The bases are TGTGCCAGCAGTTCCTCCGGGACAGGGTTGGAGGTAGGCACAGATACGCAGTATTTT. The translation is CASSSSGTGLEVGTDTQYF.